This paragraph covers one T cell receptor (beta chain) sequence. The CDR3 length is 16 residues. With V trimmed by 4 bases and J by 0 bases, 7 bases remained unmatched. Germline-derived CDR1 and CDR2 are SGDLS and YYNGEE. This sample was taken from a study of blood T cell repertoires in COVID-19. Method: immunoSEQ multiplex PCR; TCRdb's copy keeps in-frame clones and lacks some. Here the sample spans roughly 80,000 clones, approximately 84% being singletons. The chain has TRBV9 and TRBJ1-1; TRBD1 matches at 9 bases. The specimen sequenced was peripheral blood. The sequence came from a human donor in a cohort sampled during active COVID-19. Here the CDR3 DNA reads TGTGCCAGCAGCATCGGGACAGGGACTATGAACACTGAAGCTTTCTTT. Translation: CASSIGTGTMNTEAFF.